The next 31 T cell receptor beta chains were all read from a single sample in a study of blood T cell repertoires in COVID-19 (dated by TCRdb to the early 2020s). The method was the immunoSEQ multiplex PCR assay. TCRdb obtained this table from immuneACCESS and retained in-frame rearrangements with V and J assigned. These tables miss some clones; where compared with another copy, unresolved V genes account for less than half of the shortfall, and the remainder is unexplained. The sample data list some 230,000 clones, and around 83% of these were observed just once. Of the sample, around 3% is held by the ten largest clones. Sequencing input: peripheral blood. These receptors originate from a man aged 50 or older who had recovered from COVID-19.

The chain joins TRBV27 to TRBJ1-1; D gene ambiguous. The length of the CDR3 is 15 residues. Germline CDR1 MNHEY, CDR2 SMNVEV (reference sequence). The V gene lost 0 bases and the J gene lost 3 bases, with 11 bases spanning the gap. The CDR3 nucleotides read TGTGCCAGCAGTTTATCTATCGGGGTTGACACTGAAGCTTTCTTT. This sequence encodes CASSLSIGVDTEAFF.

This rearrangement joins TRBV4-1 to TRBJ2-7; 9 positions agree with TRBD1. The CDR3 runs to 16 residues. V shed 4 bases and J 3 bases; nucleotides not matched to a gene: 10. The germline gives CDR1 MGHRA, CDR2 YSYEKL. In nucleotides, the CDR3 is TGCGCCAGCAGCCCCACCGGGACAGGGATCGGCTACGAGCAGTACTTC. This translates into CASSPTGTGIGYEQYF.

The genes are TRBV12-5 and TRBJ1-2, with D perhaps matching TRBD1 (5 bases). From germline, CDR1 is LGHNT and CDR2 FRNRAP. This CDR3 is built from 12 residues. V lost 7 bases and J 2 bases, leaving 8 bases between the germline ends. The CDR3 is CASAGNNYGYTF. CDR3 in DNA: TGTGCTAGTGCAGGGAACAACTATGGCTACACCTTC.

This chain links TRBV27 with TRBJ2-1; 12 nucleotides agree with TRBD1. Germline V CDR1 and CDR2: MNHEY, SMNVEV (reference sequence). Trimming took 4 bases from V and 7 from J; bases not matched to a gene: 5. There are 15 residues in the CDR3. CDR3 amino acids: CASSSPGQGANEQFF. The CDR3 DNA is TGTGCCAGCAGTTCCCCGGGACAGGGGGCGAATGAGCAGTTCTTC.

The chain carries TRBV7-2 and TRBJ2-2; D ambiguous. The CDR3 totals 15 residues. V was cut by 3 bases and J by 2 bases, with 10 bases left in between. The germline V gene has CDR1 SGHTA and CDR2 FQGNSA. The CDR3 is CASSLAAENTGELFF. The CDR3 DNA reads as TGTGCCAGCAGCTTGGCTGCGGAAAACACCGGGGAGCTGTTTTTT.

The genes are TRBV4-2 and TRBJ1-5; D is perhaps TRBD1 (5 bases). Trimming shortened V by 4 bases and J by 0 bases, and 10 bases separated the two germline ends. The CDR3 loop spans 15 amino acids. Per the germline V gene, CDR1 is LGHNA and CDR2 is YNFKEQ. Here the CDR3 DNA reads TGTGCCAGCAGCCCAGGGACTTATAGCAATCAGCCCCAGCATTTT. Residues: CASSPGTYSNQPQHF.

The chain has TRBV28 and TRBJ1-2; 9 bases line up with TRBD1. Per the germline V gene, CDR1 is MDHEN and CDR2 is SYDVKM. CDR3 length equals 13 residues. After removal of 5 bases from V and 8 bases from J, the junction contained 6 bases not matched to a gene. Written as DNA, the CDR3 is TGTGCCAGCAGTGGGGGGACAGGGTCGGGCTACACCTTC. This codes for CASSGGTGSGYTF.

Written as DNA, the CDR3 is TGTGCCAGCTCACACCGACAGCAAGAGACCCAGTACTTC. Its protein product is CASSHRQQETQYF. The chain recombines TRBV18 with TRBJ2-5; D may be TRBD1 (5 bases). Germline V gene sequence: CDR1 KGHSH, CDR2 LQKENI. The CDR3 has 13 residues. With 4 bases removed from V and 2 bases from J, the gap between germline ends came to 8 bases.

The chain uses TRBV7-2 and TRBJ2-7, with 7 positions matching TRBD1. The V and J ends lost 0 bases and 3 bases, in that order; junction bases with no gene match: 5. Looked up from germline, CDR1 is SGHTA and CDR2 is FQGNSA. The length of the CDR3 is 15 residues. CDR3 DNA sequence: TGTGCCAGCAGCTTAGCGGGGGACAGTTTCTACGAGCAGTACTTC. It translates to CASSLAGDSFYEQYF.

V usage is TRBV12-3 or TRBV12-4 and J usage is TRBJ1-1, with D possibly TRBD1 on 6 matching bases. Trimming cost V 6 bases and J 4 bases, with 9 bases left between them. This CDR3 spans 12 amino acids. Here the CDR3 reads CASSWTVTEAFF. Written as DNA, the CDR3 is TGTGCCAGCAGCTGGACAGTCACTGAAGCTTTCTTT.

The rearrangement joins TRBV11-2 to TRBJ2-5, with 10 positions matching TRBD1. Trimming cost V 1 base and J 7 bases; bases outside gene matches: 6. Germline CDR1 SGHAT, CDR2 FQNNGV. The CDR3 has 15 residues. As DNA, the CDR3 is TGTGCCAGCAGCTTAGCAAGGGACAGGGGTGTGACCCAGTACTTC. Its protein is CASSLARDRGVTQYF.

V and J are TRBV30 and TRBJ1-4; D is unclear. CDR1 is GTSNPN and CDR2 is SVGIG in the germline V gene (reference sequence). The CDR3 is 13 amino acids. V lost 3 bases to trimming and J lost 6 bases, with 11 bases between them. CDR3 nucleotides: TGTGCCTGGAGGGTAGATGACTATGAAAAACTGTTTTTT. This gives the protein CAWRVDDYEKLFF.

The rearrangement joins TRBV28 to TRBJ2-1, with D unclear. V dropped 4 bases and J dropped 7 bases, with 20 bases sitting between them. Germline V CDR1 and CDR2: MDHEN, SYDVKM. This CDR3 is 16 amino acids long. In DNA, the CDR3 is TGTGCCAGCAGTTCCTTTGAGGTGGTCATCGCGAATGAGCAGTTCTTC. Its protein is CASSSFEVVIANEQFF.

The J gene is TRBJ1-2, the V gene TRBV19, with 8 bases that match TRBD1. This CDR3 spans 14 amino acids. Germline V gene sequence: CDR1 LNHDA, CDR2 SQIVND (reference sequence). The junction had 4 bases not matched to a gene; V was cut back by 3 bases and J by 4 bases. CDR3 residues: CASSMWTGTYGYTF. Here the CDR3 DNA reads TGTGCCAGTAGTATGTGGACAGGGACCTATGGCTACACCTTC.

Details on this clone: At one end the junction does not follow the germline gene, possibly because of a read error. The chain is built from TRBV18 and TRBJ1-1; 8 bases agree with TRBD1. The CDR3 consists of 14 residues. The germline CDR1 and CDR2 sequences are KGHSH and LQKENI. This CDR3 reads CASSPQGGATEAFF. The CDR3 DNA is TGTGCCAGCTCGCCACAGGGGGGGGCCACTGAAGCTTTCTTT. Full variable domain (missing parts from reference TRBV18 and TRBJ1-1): NAGVMQNPRHLVRRRGQEARLRCSPMKGHSHVYWYRQLPEEGLKFMVYLQKENIIDESGMPKERFSAEFPKEGPSILRIQQVVRGDSAAYFCASSPQGGATEAFFGQGTRLTVV.

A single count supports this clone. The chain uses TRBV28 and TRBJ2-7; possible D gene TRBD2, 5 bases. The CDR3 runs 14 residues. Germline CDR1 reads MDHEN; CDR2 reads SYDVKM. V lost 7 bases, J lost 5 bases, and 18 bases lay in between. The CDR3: CASIRFGENNEQYF. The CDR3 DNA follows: TGTGCCAGCATCCGGTTCGGGGAAAACAACGAGCAGTACTTC. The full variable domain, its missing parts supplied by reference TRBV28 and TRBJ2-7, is DVKVTQSSRYLVKRTGEKVFLECVQDMDHENMFWYRQDPGLGLRLIYFSYDVKMKEKGDIPEGYSVSREKKERFSLILESASTNQTSMYLCASIRFGENNEQYFGPGTRLTVT.

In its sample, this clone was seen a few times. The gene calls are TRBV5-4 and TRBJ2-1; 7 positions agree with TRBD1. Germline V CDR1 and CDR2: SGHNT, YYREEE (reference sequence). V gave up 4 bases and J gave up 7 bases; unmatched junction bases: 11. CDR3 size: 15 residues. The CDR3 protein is CASSVTGARLNEQFF. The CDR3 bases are TGTGCCAGCAGCGTCACAGGGGCGAGGCTGAATGAGCAGTTCTTC.

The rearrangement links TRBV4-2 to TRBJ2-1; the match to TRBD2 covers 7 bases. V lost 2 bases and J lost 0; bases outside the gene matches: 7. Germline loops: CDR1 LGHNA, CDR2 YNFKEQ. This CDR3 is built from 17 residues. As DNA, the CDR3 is TGTGCCAGCAGCCAAACTAGCGTCTCAAGCTCCTACAATGAGCAGTTCTTC. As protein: CASSQTSVSSSYNEQFF.

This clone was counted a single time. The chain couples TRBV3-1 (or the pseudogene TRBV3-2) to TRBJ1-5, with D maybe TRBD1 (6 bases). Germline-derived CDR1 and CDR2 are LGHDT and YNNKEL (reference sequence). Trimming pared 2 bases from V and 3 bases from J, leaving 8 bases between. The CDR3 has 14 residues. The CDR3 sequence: CASSQHRDNQPQHF. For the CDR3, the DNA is TGTGCCAGCAGCCAACACAGGGACAATCAGCCCCAGCATTTT.

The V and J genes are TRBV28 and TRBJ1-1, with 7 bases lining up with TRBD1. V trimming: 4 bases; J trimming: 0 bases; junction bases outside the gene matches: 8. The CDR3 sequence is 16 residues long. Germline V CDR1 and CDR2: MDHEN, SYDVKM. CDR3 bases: TGTGCCAGCAGTTCCCCCGGGACAGCGATGAACACTGAAGCTTTCTTT. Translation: CASSSPGTAMNTEAFF.

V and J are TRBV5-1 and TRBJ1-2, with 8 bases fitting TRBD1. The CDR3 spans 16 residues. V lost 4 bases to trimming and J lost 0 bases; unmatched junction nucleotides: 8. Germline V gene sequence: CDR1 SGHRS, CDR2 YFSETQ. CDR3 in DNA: TGCGCCAGCAGCGAACCGGGACAGGTAGCTAACTATGGCTACACCTTC. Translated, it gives CASSEPGQVANYGYTF. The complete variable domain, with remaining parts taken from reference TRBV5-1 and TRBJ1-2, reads KAGVTQTPRYLIKTRGQQVTLSCSPISGHRSVSWYQQTPGQGLQFLFEYFSETQRNKGNFPGRFSGRQFSNSRSEMNVSTLELGDSALYLCASSEPGQVANYGYTFGSGTRLTVV.

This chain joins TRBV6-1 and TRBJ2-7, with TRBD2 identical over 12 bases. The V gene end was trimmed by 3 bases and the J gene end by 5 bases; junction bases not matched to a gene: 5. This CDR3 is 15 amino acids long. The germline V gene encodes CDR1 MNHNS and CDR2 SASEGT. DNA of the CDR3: TGTGCCAGCAGTGACATGGGACTAGCGGGTGACGAGCAGTACTTC. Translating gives CASSDMGLAGDEQYF.

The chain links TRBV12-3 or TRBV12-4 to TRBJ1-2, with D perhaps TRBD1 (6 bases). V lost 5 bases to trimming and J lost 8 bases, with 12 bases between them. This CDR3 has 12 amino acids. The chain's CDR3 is CASSPQGQGYTF. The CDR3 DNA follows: TGTGCCAGCAGTCCACAGGGTCAGGGCTACACCTTC.

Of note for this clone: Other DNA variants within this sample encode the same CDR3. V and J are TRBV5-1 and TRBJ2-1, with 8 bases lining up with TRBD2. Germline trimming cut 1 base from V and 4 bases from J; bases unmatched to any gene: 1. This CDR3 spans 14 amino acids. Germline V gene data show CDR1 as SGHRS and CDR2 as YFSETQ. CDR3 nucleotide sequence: TGCGCCAGCAGCTTGAGCGGGAGTTACAATGAGCAGTTCTTC. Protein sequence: CASSLSGSYNEQFF.

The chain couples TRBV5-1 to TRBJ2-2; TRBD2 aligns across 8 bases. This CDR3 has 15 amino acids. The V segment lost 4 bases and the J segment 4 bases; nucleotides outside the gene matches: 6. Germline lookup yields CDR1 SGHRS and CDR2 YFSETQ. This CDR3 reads CASSGASGRTGELFF. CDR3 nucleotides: TGCGCCAGCAGCGGCGCTAGCGGGCGCACCGGGGAGCTGTTTTTT.

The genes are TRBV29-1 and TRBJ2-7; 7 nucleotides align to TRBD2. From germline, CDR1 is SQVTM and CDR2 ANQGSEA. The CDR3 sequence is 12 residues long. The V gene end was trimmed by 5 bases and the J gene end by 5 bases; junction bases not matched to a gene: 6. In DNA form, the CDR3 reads TGCAGCGTTTTGCGGGAGAGTAACGAGCAGTACTTC. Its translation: CSVLRESNEQYF.

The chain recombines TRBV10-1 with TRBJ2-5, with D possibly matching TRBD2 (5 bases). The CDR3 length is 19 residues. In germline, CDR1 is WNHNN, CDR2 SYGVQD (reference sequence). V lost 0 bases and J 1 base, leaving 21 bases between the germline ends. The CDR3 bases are TGCGCCAGCAGTGAGTCGACTCTAGACCCTCTAGCCCCCCAAGAGACCCAGTACTTC. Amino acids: CASSESTLDPLAPQETQYF.

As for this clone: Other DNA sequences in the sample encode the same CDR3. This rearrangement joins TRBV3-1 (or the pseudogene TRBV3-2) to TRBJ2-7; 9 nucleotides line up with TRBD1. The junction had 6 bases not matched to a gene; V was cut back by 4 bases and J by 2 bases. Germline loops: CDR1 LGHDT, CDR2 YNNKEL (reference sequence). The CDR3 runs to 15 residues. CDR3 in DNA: TGTGCCAGCAGCCTCCGGGACAGGGTGCCCTACGAGCAGTACTTC. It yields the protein CASSLRDRVPYEQYF.

The CDR3 spells CASSEDSPPQFF. DNA for the CDR3: TGTGCCAGCAGTGAAGACAGCCCCCCCCAGTTCTTC. The chain uses TRBV2 and TRBJ2-1; D remains unclear. V was cut by 1 base and J by 13 bases, with 11 bases left in between. There are 12 residues in the CDR3. CDR1 and CDR2 from the germline V gene are SNHLY and FYNNEI.

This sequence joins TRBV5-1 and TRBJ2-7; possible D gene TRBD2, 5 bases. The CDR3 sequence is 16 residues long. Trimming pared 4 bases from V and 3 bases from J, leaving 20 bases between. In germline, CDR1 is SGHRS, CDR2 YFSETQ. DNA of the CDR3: TGCGCCAGCAGCGGCGGCCGGGGTACAGCACTCTACGAGCAGTACTTC. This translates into CASSGGRGTALYEQYF.

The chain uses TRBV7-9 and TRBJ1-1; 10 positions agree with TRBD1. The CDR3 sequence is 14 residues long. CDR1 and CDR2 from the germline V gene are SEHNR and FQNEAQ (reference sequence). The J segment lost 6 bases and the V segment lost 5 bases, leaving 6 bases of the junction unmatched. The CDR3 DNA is TGTGCCAGCAGCCGGACAGGGGGGAGTTCTGAAGCTTTCTTT. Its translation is CASSRTGGSSEAFF.